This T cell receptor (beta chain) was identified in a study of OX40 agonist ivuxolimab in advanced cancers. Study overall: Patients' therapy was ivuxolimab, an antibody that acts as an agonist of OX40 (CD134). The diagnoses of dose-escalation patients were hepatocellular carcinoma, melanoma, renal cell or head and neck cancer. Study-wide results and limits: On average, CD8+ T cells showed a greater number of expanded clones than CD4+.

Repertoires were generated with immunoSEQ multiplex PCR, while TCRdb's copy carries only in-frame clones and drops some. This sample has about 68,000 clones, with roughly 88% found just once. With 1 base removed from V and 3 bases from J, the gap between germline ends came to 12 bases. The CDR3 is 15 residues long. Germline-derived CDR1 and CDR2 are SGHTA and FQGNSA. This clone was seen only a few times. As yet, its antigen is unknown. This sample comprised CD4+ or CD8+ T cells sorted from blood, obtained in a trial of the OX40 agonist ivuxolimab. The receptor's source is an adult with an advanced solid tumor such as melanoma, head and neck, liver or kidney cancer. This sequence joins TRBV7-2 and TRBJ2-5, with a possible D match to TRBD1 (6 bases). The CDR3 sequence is CASSLGGAGEETQYF. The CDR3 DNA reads TGTGCCAGCAGCTTAGGAGGGGCAGGGGAAGAGACCCAGTACTTC.